Following are 16 T cell receptor beta chains from one sample sequenced in a study of blood T cells in healthy people across ages. Using a J-beta primer mix together with a sample-barcoded 5' primer, a second PCR was run for roughly 7 to 11 cycles. In TCRdb, the 5' RACE reads were re-called with MiXCR into one record per CDR3 protein. The sample has around 1,000,000 distinct CDR3 sequences; more than 30% are singletons. The sequencing sample was made of blood. The origin of the receptors is a man between 18 and 35 years old in good health.

This clonotype was observed a few times. The V and J genes are TRBV20-1 and TRBJ2-5, with 7 nucleotides matching TRBD2. The V and J ends lost 4 bases and 2 bases, in that order; junction bases with no gene match: 7. The CDR3 extends over 14 amino acids. The germline V gene encodes CDR1 DFQATT and CDR2 SNEGSKA (reference sequence). CDR3 region: CSANLAGLQETQYF. CDR3 bases: TGCAGTGCTAATCTCGCGGGACTACAAGAGACCCAGTACTTC.

This clonotype was detected once. CDR3 sequence reads: CASSPSRRANTEAFF. In DNA, the CDR3 is TGTGCCAGCAGCCCAAGTAGAAGGGCGAACACTGAAGCTTTCTTT. This chain joins TRBV6-2 or TRBV6-3 and TRBJ1-1; D not resolved. The germline V and J ends were trimmed by 6 bases and 1 base, with 15 bases remaining between them. In germline, CDR1 is MNHEY, CDR2 SVGEGT. The CDR3 covers 15 residues.

The J gene is TRBJ2-1, the V gene TRBV20-1; D is unclear. CDR3 length: 10 amino acids. Germline lookup yields CDR1 DFQATT and CDR2 SNEGSKA (reference sequence). Trimming left V 2 bases short and J 8 bases short, with 4 bases between. The CDR3 is CSARLDEQFF. In DNA, the CDR3 is TGCAGTGCTAGACTGGATGAGCAGTTCTTC.

This clonotype was found once. The DNA of the CDR3 is TGTGCCAGCTCACTAGACAGGGGAACGAATGAGCAGTACTTC. Protein sequence: CASSLDRGTNEQYF. The V call is TRBV18, the J call TRBJ2-5, with 8 positions matching TRBD1. V lost 4 bases to trimming and J lost 11 bases; unmatched junction nucleotides: 12. This CDR3 region has 14 residues. The germline gives CDR1 KGHSH, CDR2 LQKENI.

Note on this clonotype: At one boundary the junction diverges from the germline segment, which might be a read error. The chain carries TRBV5-6 and TRBJ1-2, with 8 bases aligning to TRBD1. Germline lookup yields CDR1 SGHDT and CDR2 YYEEEE. There are 14 residues in the CDR3. The CDR3 DNA sequence: TGTGCCAGCAGGCCACAGGGGGGAAACTATGGCCACACCTTC. Its translation is CASRPQGGNYGHTF.

This clonotype came up many times. The chain uses TRBV7-2 and TRBJ2-3; D gene unclear. CDR1 and CDR2 from the germline V gene are SGHTA and FQGNSA. V lost 0 bases, J lost 4 bases, and 17 bases lay in between. The CDR3 extends over 17 amino acids. Here the CDR3 DNA reads TGTGCCAGCAGCTTAGCTCTTGCCGAAATGGGGTCAGATACGCAGTATTTT. This gives the protein CASSLALAEMGSDTQYF.

This clonotype has a handful of counts. The rearrangement links TRBV20-1 to TRBJ2-3; possibly TRBD2 for D (6 bases). This CDR3 comprises 14 residues. The germline V and J ends were trimmed by 3 bases and 2 bases, with 12 bases remaining between them. CDR1 DFQATT and CDR2 SNEGSKA come from the germline V gene (reference sequence). CDR3 sequence reads: CSARAGLITDTQYF. In DNA, the CDR3 is TGCAGTGCTAGGGCGGGGCTAATCACAGATACGCAGTATTTT.

At least ten counts were recorded for this clonotype. The gene calls are TRBV2 and TRBJ2-3; TRBD2 agrees at 8 bases. Germline CDR1 SNHLY, CDR2 FYNNEI. The CDR3 extends over 14 amino acids. V was pared by 7 bases and J by 2 bases, with 5 bases of the junction left unmatched. Here the CDR3 DNA reads TGTGCCAGCAATACGGGGGGGAACACAGATACGCAGTATTTT. Translation gives CASNTGGNTDTQYF.

This clonotype was observed a handful of times. V and J are TRBV7-2 and TRBJ2-7; D is unclear. In germline, CDR1 is SGHTA, CDR2 FQGNSA. The CDR3 is made up of 16 amino acids. V was pared by 5 bases and J by 2 bases, with 19 bases between. Here the CDR3 DNA reads TGTGCCAGCAGCCTATCACTCTCCGGCTCTGCCTACGAGCAGTACTTC. Its translation is CASSLSLSGSAYEQYF.

The table lists this clonotype with a few counts. The chain has TRBV20-1 and TRBJ2-1, with 7 bases matching TRBD1. The V segment lost 6 bases and the J segment 0 bases; nucleotides outside the gene matches: 11. In germline, CDR1 is DFQATT, CDR2 SNEGSKA (reference sequence). This CDR3 contains 16 residues. Here the CDR3 reads CSAGSVDRVSYNEQFF. The DNA for the CDR3 is TGCAGTGCCGGTTCGGTCGACAGGGTCTCCTACAATGAGCAGTTCTTC.

The chain couples TRBV29-1 to TRBJ2-3; 9 positions match TRBD1. This CDR3 is built from 17 residues. Trimming removed 3 bases from V and 1 base from J; junction bases left unmatched: 11. The germline gives CDR1 SQVTM, CDR2 ANQGSEA. Here the CDR3 DNA reads TGCAGCGTTGATTCGACTTCTGGGGACAGGGGCACAGATACGCAGTATTTT. As protein: CSVDSTSGDRGTDTQYF.

The chain joins TRBV4-3 to TRBJ2-3, with D maybe TRBD2 (5 bases). Germline CDR1 LGHNA, CDR2 YSLEER. The V and J ends lost 0 bases and 2 bases respectively, with 12 bases between them. The CDR3 runs to 16 residues. The CDR3 sequence is CASSQDTGENTDTQYF. The CDR3 nucleotides read TGCGCCAGCAGCCAAGATACCGGGGAGAACACAGATACGCAGTATTTT.

The chain couples TRBV29-1 to TRBJ1-2; 7 nucleotides align to TRBD1. CDR3 size: 12 residues. From germline, CDR1 is SQVTM and CDR2 ANQGSEA. The V segment lost 6 bases and the J segment 8 bases; nucleotides outside the gene matches: 9. The CDR3 DNA reads as TGCAGCGTCGACCAGGGGGTGGTGGGCTACACCTTC. Amino acid sequence: CSVDQGVVGYTF.

The chain links TRBV5-4 to TRBJ2-1; D call uncertain. Trimming pared 0 bases from V and 3 bases from J, leaving 7 bases between. The CDR3 totals 14 residues. The germline gives CDR1 SGHNT, CDR2 YYREEE (reference sequence). The CDR3 here is CASSLGAIYNEQFF. CDR3 nucleotides: TGTGCCAGCAGCTTGGGAGCGATCTACAATGAGCAGTTCTTC.

The chain is built from TRBV27 and TRBJ2-1; D is unclear. CDR3 length equals 13 residues. V was trimmed by 2 bases and J by 2 bases, leaving 4 bases between them. Per the germline V gene, CDR1 is MNHEY and CDR2 is SMNVEV (reference sequence). DNA of the CDR3: TGTGCCAGCAGTTTAAACACCTACAATGAGCAGTTCTTC. Its protein product is CASSLNTYNEQFF.

The J gene is TRBJ2-3, the V gene TRBV7-8; a possible D gene is TRBD1 (5 bases). V was shortened by 5 bases and J by 0 bases, with 12 bases between the two germline ends. CDR1 and CDR2 (germline): SGHVS, FQNEAQ. The CDR3 is made up of 15 amino acids. The CDR3 sequence: CASSLTRVSTDTQYF. For the CDR3, the DNA is TGTGCCAGCAGCCTGACCAGGGTTAGCACAGATACGCAGTATTTT. Drawing the rest from reference TRBV7-8 and TRBJ2-3, the complete variable domain is GAGVSQSPRYKVAKRGQDVALRCDPISGHVSLFWYQQALGQGPEFLTYFQNEAQLDKSGLPSDRFFAERPEGSVSTLKIQRTQQEDSAVYLCASSLTRVSTDTQYFGPGTRLTVL.